The rows below give T cell receptor beta chains drawn from one sample of a study of blood T cell repertoires in COVID-19. Some clones are missing from TCRdb's copy, which holds only in-frame ones; the method was immunoSEQ multiplex PCR. The sample lists 250,000 or so clones; around 90% were seen once. Material: peripheral blood. The receptors derive from a woman in her 40s who had recovered from COVID-19. Each CDR3 is given with its conserved first and last residue. A D gene is named only where the DNA matches it firmly.

TRBJ2-5 | TRBV12-3/TRBV12-4 | - | CASSQDLGETQYF | TGTGCCAGCAGTCAAGACTTGGGAGAGACCCAGTACTTC
TRBJ2-7 | TRBV18 | - | CASSPTEYEQYF | TGTGCCAGCTCACCTACAGAATACGAGCAGTACTTC
TRBJ1-1 | TRBV30 | - | CAWTRGGPEAFF | TGTGCCTGGACTCGGGGGGGCCCTGAAGCTTTCTTT
TRBJ2-5 | TRBV4-1 | TRBD2 | CASSQGAVAGATETQYF | TGCGCCAGCAGCCAAGGGGCGGTAGCGGGCGCCACGGAGACCCAGTACTTC
TRBJ2-3 | TRBV29-1 | - | CSVGRMSDTQYF | TGCAGCGTGGGGAGGATGAGTGATACGCAGTATTTT
TRBJ1-1 | TRBV19 | - | CASSTTRAAEAFF | TGTGCCAGTAGTACCACGAGGGCCGCTGAAGCTTTCTTT
TRBJ1-4 | TRBV7-9 | TRBD1 | CASSLGDRGDNEKLFF | TGTGCCAGCAGCTTAGGGGACAGGGGCGATAATGAAAAACTGTTTTTT
TRBJ2-7 | TRBV19 | - | CASSIAQGILYEQYF | TGTGCCAGTAGTATAGCCCAGGGAATCCTCTACGAGCAGTACTTC
TRBJ2-2 | TRBV30 | - | CAWLRHLTRGRDSNTGELFF | TGTGCCTGGCTACGACATCTGACGAGGGGCCGGGACTCGAACACCGGGGAGCTGTTTTTT
TRBJ1-5 | TRBV4-1 | - | CAIPTDPSHNQPQHF | TGCGCCATCCCGACAGATCCGAGTCACAATCAGCCCCAGCATTTT
TRBJ2-3 | TRBV7-2 | - | CASSLASPDTQYF | TGTGCCAGCAGCTTGGCCTCGCCGGATACGCAGTATTTT